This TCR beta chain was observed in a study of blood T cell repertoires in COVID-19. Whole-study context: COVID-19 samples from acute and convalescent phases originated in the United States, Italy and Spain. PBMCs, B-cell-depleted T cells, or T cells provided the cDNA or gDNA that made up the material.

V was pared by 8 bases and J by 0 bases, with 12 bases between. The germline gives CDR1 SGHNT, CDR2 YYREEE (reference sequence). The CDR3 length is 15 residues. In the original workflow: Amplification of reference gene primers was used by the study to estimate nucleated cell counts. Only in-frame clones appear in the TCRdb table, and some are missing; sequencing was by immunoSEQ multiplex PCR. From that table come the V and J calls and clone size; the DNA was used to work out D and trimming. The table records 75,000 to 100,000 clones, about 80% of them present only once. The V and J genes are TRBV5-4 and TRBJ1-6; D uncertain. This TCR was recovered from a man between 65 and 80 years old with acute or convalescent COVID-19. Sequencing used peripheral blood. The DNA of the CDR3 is TGTGCCAGTAGGAGTGGCAGCTCCTATAATTCACCCCTCCACTTT. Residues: CASRSGSSYNSPLHF.